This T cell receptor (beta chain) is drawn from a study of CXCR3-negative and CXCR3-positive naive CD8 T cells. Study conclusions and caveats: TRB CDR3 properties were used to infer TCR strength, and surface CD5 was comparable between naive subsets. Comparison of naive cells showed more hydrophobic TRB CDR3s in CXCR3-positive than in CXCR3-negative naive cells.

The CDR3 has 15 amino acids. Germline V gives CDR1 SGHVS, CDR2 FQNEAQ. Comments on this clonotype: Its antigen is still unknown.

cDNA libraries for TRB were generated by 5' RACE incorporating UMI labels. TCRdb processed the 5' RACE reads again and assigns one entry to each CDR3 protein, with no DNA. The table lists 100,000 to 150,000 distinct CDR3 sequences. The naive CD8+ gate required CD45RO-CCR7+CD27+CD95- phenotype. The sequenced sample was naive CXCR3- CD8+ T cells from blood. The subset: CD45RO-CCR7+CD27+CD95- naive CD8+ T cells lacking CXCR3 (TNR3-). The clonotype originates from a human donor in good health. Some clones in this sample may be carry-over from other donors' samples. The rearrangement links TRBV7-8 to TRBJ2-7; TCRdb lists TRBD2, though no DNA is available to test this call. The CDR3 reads CASSLAGGSDYEQYF.